This TCR beta chain was observed in a study of shared clonotypes between healthy human individuals. Findings of the study overall: The generation probabilities recorded for non-shared clonotypes fell below those of clonotypes shared by all four donors.

Some clones are missing from TCRdb's copy, which holds only in-frame ones; the method was immunoSEQ multiplex PCR. This table has 2 million to 2.5 million clones, 95% appearing once. The CDR3 is made up of 15 amino acids. Turning to this clone: Its antigen remains unknown.

This rearrangement joins TRBV21-1 to TRBJ2-7; the D call of TRBD1 is as the table states it, not checked on the DNA. TRBV21-1 is a pseudogene segment. The receptor was isolated from a man younger than 35 in good health. Material: naive CD4+ T cells sorted from blood. This sample's subset: CD45RA+ positively selected. The CDR3 protein is CASSKPGQITYEQYF. CDR3 DNA sequence: TGTGCCAGCAGCAAACCGGGACAGATAACCTACGAGCAGTACTTC.